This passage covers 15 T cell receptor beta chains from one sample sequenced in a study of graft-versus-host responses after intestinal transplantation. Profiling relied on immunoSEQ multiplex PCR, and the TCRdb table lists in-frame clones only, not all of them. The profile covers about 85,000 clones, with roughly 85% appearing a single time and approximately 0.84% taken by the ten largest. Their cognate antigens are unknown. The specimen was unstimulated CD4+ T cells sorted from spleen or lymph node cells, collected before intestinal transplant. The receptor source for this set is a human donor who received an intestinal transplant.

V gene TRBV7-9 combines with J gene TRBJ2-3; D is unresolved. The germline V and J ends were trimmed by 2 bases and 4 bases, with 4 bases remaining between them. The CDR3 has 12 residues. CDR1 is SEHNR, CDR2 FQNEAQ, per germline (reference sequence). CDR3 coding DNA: TGTGCCAGCAGCTTACAGGCAGATACGCAGTATTTT. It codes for CASSLQADTQYF. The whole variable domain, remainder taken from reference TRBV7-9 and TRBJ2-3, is DTGVSQNPRHKITKRGQNVTFRCDPISEHNRLYWYRQTLGQGPEFLTYFQNEAQLEKSRLLSDRFSAERPKGSFSTLEIQRTEQGDSAMYLCASSLQADTQYFGPGTRLTVL.

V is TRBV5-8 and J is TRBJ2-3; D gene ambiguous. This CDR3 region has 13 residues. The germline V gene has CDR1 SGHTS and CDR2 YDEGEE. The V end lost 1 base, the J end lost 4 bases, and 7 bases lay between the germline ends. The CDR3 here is CASSLNIADTQYF. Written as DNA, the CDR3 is TGTGCCAGCAGCTTGAACATCGCAGATACGCAGTATTTT.

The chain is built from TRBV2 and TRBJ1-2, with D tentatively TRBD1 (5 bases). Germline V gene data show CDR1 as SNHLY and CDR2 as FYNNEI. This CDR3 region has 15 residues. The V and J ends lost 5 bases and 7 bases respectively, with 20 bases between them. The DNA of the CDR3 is TGTGCCAGCAGTCCGTGGGGCCTAGGCTCCGGTGGCTACACCTTC. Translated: CASSPWGLGSGGYTF. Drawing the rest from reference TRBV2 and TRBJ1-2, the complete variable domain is EPEVTQTPSHQVTQMGQEVILRCVPISNHLYFYWYRQILGQKVEFLVSFYNNEISEKSEIFDDQFSVERPDGSNFTLKIRSTKLEDSAMYFCASSPWGLGSGGYTFGSGTRLTVV.

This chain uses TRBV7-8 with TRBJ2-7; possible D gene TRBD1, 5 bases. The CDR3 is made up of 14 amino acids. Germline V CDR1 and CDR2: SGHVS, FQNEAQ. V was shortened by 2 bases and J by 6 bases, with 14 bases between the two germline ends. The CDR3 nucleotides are TGTGCCAGCAGCTTACTCCAGGGCGCGTCCGAGCAGTACTTC. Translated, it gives CASSLLQGASEQYF.

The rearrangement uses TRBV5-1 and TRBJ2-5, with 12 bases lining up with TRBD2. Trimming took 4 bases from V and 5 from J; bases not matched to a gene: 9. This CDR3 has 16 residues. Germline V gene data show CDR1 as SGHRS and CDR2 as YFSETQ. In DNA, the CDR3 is TGCGCCAGCAGCCCCTCTAGCGGGGGGGCCCGGGAGACCCAGTACTTC. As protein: CASSPSSGGARETQYF.

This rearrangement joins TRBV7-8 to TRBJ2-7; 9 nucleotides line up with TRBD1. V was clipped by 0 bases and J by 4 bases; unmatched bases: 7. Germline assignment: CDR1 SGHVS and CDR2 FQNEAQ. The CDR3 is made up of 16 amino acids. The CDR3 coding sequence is TGTGCCAGCAGCTTAGCCTGGACAGGGGCCGTGTACGAGCAGTACTTC. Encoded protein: CASSLAWTGAVYEQYF.

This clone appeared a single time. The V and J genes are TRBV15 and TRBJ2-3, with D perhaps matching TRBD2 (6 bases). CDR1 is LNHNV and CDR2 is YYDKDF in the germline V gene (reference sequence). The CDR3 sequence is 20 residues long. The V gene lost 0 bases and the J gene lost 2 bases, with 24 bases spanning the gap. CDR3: CATSRDVTSNTEAHTDTQYF. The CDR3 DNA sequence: TGTGCCACCAGCAGAGATGTGACTAGTAACACTGAGGCCCACACAGATACGCAGTATTTT.

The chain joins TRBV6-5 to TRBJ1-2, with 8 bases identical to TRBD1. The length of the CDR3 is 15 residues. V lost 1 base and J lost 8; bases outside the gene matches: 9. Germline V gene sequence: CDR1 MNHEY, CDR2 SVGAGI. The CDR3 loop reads CASSYLTGVRGGYTF. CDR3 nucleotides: TGTGCCAGCAGTTACTTGACAGGGGTTCGTGGAGGCTACACCTTC.

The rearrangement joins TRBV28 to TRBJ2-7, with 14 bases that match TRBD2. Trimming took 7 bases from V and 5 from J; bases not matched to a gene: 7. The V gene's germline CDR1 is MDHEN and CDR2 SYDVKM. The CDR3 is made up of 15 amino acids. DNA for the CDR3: TGTGCCAGCAACCCCGGGACTAGCGGGAGAAACGAGCAGTACTTC. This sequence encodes CASNPGTSGRNEQYF.

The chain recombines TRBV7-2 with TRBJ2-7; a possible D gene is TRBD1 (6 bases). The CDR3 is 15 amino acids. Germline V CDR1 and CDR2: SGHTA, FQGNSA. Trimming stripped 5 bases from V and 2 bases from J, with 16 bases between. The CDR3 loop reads CASSRTSQGTYEQYF. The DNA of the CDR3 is TGTGCCAGCAGCCGCACATCTCAGGGGACCTACGAGCAGTACTTC. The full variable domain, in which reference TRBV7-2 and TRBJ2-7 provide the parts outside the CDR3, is GAGVSQSPSNKVTEKGKDVELRCDPISGHTALYWYRQSLGQGLEFLIYFQGNSAPDKSGLPSDRFSAERTGGSVSTLTIQRTQQEDSAVYLCASSRTSQGTYEQYFGPGTRLTVT.

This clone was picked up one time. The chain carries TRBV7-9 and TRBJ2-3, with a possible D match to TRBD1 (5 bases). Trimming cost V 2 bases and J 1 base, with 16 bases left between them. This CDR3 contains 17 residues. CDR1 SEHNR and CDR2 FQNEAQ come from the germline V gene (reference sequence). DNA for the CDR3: TGTGCCAGCAGCTTATCGACCACGAAGGGGCGCACAGATACGCAGTATTTT. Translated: CASSLSTTKGRTDTQYF.

The CDR3 DNA reads as TGTGCCAGTAGCCCGCGGGGGGCCAACACAGATACGCAGTATTTT. Its translation: CASSPRGANTDTQYF. This rearrangement joins TRBV19 to TRBJ2-3; 8 bases line up with TRBD2. CDR1 and CDR2 from the germline V gene are LNHDA and SQIVND (reference sequence). The CDR3 runs 15 residues. The ends lost 6 bases at V and 2 bases at J; junction bases unmatched: 7.

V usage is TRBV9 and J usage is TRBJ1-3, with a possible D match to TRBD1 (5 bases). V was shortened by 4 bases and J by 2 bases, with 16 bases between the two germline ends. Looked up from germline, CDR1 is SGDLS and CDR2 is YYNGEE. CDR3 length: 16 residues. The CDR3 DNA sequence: TGTGCCAGCAGCCCCGACTTGCAGGGTCCTGGAAACACCATATATTTT. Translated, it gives CASSPDLQGPGNTIYF.

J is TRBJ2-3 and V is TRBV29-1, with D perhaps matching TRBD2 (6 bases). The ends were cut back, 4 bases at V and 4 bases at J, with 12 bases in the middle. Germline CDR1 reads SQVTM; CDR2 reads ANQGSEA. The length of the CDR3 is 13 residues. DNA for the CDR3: TGCAGCGTTGTCGGGAGCGGCGCAGATACGCAGTATTTT. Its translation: CSVVGSGADTQYF.

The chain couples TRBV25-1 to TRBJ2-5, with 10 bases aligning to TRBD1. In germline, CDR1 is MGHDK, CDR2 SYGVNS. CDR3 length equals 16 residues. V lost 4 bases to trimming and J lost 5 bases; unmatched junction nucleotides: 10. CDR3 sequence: CASSGETGGFGETQYF. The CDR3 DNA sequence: TGTGCCAGCAGTGGAGAGACAGGGGGCTTTGGGGAGACCCAGTACTTC. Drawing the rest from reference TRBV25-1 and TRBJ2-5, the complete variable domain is EADIYQTPRYLVIGTGKKITLECSQTMGHDKMYWYQQDPGMELHLIHYSYGVNSTEKGDLSSESTVSRIRTEHFPLTLESARPSHTSQYLCASSGETGGFGETQYFGPGTRLLVL.